This section outlines one TCR beta chain sequence together with its context. The antigen is unknown. The PCR ran on 60 Vbeta and 13 Jbeta primers. Assay: immunoSEQ multiplex PCR; the TCRdb copy retains only in-frame clones and omits some. The sample includes roughly 120,000 clones, around 75% of them seen just once. This entry is derived from a study of cytomegalovirus exposure and HLA in healthy donors. V shed 3 bases and J 6 bases; nucleotides not matched to a gene: 7. The CDR3 is made up of 17 amino acids. In germline, CDR1 is SGHRS, CDR2 YFSETQ. General study points: It was reported that TCR beta sequences correctly inferred the HLA-A and HLA-B alleles for most subjects. There were reportedly fewer N-insertions in an Asian-associated ancestry cluster than the roughly 610-donor mean, in a later analysis. For most TCR sequences rarity was the rule, although some public TCRs occurred in many donors.

This clonotype was sampled from a man aged 55 to 70 in good health and CMV-seropositive. Sequencing input: PBMCs. The V gene is TRBV5-1, the J gene TRBJ2-2, with 14 bases that match TRBD2. The CDR3 is CASSWGLAGVSPGELFF. CDR3 DNA sequence: TGCGCCAGCAGCTGGGGACTAGCGGGGGTGTCCCCCGGGGAGCTGTTTTTT.